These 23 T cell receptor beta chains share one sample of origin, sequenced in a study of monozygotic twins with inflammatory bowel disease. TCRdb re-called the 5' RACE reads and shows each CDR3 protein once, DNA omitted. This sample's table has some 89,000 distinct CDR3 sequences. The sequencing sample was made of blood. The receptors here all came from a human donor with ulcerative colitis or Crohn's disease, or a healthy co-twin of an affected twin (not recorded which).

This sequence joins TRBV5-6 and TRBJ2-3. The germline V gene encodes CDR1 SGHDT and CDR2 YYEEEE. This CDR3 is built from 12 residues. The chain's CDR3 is CASSFSTDTQYF.

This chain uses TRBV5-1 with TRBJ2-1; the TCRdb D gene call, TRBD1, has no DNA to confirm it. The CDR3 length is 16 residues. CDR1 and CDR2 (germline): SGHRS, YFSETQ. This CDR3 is CASSLADRGFNNEQFF.

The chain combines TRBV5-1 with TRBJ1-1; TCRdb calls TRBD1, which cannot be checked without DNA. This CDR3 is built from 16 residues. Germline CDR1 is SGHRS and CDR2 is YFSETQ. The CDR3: CASSLELFGGRRGAFF.

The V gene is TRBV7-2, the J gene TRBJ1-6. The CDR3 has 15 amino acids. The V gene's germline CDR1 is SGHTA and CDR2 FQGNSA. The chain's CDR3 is CASSLPRRMNSPLHF.

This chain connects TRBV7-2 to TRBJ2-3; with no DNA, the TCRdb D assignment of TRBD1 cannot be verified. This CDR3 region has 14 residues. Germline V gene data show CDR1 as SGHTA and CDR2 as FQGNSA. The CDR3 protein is CASSPLGGPDTQYF.

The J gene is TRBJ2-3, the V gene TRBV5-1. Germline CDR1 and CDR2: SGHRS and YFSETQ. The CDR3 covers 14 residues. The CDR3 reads CASSLNWGQDTQYF.

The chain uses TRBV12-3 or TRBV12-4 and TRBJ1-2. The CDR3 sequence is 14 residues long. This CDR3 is CASSSRGGGSGYTF.

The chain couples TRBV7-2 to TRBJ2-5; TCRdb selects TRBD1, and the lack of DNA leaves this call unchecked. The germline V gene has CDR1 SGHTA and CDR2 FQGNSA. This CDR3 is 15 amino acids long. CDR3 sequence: CASSLGGTVQETQYF.

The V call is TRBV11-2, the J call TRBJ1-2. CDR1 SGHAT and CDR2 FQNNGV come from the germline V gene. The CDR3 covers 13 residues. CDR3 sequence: CASSFGDHYGYTF.

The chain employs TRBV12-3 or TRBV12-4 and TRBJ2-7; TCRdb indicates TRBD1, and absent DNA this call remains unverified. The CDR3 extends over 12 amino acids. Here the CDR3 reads CASSRDSYEQYF.

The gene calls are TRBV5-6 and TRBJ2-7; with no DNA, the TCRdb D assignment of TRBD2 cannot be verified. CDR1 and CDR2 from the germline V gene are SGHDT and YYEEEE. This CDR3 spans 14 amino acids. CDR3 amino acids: CASSSLAGDYVQYF.

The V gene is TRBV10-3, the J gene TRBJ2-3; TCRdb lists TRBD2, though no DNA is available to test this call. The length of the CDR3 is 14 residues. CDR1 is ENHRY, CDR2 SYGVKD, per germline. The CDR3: CATRGGRSTDTQYF.

The CDR3 here is CASSFSIVAGDIQETQYF. The V and J genes are TRBV12-3 or TRBV12-4 and TRBJ2-5; TCRdb names TRBD2, which stays unverified in the absence of DNA. This CDR3 region has 18 residues.

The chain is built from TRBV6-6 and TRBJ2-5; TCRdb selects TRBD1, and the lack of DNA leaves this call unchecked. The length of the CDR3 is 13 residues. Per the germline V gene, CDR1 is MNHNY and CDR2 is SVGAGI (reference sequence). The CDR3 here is CASSRAIGETQYF.

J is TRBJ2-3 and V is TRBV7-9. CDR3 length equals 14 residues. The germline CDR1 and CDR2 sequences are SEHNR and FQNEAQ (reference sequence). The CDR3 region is CASSLDSGTDTQYF.

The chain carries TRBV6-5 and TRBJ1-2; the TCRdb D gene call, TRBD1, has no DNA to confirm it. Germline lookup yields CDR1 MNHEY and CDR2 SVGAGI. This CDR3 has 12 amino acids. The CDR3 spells CACEPGSALGTF.

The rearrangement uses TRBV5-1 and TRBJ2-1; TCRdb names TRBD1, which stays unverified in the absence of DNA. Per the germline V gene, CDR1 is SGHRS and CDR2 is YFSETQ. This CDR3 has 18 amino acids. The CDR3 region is CASSLDPVSVGSYNEQFF.

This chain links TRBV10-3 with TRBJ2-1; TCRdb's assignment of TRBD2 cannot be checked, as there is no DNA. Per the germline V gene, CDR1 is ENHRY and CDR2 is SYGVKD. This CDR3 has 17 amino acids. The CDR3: CASRGLAGGATYNEQFF.

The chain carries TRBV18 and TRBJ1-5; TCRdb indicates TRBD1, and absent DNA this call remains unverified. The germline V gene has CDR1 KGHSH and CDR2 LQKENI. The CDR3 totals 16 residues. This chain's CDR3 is CASSPTARASNQPQHF.

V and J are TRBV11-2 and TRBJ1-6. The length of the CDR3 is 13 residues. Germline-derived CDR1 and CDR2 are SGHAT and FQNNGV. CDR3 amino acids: CASSRSINSPLHF.

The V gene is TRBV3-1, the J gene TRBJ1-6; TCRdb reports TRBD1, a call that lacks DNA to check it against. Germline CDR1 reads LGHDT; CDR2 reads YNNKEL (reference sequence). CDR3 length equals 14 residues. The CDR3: CASSQFRGNSPLHF.

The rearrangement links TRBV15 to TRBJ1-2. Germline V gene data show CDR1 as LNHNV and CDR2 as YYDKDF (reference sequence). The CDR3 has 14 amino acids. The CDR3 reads CATSRGKETYGYTF.

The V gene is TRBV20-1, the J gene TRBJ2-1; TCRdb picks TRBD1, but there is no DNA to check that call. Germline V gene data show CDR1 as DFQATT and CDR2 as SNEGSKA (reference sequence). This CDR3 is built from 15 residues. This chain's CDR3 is CSAGVWRQEYNEQFF.